This T cell receptor (beta chain) was recorded in a study of technical replicates of blood from several donors. CDR3 length equals 17 residues. Losses at the gene ends were 1 base for V and 3 bases for J; bases not matched to a gene: 7. Germline-derived CDR1 and CDR2 are SGHAT and FQNNGV. Some clones are missing from TCRdb's copy, which holds only in-frame ones; the method was immunoSEQ multiplex PCR. This table holds 80,000 to 100,000 clones, about 96% found once. The clonotype originates from a human donor in good health. The gene calls are TRBV11-2 and TRBJ2-1; 9 bases are shared with TRBD2. Sequences were obtained from T cells isolated from PBMCs. The DNA for the CDR3 is TGTGCCAGCAGCTTAGTTACGGGGACTAGCCTCTACAATGAGCAGTTCTTC. As protein: CASSLVTGTSLYNEQFF.